Here is one T cell receptor beta chain with its context. This table comes from immunoSEQ multiplex PCR, and its TCRdb copy is limited to in-frame clones, with some not included. The repertoire holds around 300,000 clones, approximately 86% seen once, with about 2.7% in the top ten. The data belong to a study of blood T cell repertoires in COVID-19. Across the whole study: Italy, Spain and the United States were the sources of the convalescent and acute COVID-19 samples.

The CDR3 extends over 14 amino acids. V shed 2 bases, J shed 3 bases, and the junction held 4 bases outside the gene matches. CDR1 and CDR2 from the germline V gene are ENHRY and SYGVKD. This chain links TRBV10-3 with TRBJ2-7, with 7 bases matching TRBD1. Input material: PBMCs or T cells enriched from blood (not recorded which). This TCR came from a woman between 18 and 29 years old who had recovered from COVID-19. CDR3 DNA sequence: TGTGCCATCAGTGAGGGACAGGCATACTACGAGCAGTACTTC. Translating it yields CAISEGQAYYEQYF.